The clone carrying this T cell receptor beta chain was seen a single time. Antigen unknown. The PCR ran on 60 Vbeta and 13 Jbeta primers. Profiled with immunoSEQ multiplex PCR; TCRdb holds only in-frame clones, not every one. This table has some 54,000 clones, more than 75% appearing once. The source of the sample is a study of cytomegalovirus exposure and HLA in healthy donors. Study-wide results and caveats: Rare TCR sequences dominated, though some public TCRs recurred in many donors.

V lost 6 bases, J lost 5 bases, and 14 bases stayed unmatched. This CDR3 region has 16 residues. Germline assignment: CDR1 MNHEY and CDR2 SMNVEV (reference sequence). This clonotype was obtained from a male donor in good health and CMV-seronegative. The chain joins TRBV27 to TRBJ1-1, with TRBD1 matching 8 bases. Sequencing used PBMCs. For the CDR3, the DNA is TGTGCCAGCAGGATAAGGCCCCAGGGGGCGCGAACTGAAGCTTTCTTT. Its translation: CASRIRPQGARTEAFF.